The present TCR beta chain was sequenced within a study of control samples from healthy donors and cancer patients. TCRdb's copy holds only in-frame clones and misses some; the assay was immunoSEQ multiplex PCR. The sample carries about 86,000 clones, 90% to 95% recorded once. Per the germline V gene, CDR1 is KGHDR and CDR2 is SFDVKD. The V gene end was trimmed by 4 bases and the J gene end by 2 bases; junction bases not matched to a gene: 5. This CDR3 region has 17 residues. The source is a young woman in good health. The sequencing input was blood. The chain combines TRBV24-1 with TRBJ2-6; 9 nucleotides line up with TRBD1. The CDR3 sequence is CATSEGQGTPGANVLTF. Here the CDR3 DNA reads TGTGCCACCAGTGAGGGACAGGGTACCCCTGGGGCCAACGTCCTGACTTTC.